The table lists the clone carrying this T cell receptor beta chain with many counts. TCRdb fed the 5' RACE reads into MiXCR, producing one record per CDR3 protein. The sample gives roughly 540,000 distinct CDR3 sequences, 22% of which show up once; 0.91% is in the top ten. This entry belongs to a study of identical twins. Trimming cost V 4 bases and J 1 base, with 9 bases left between them. The CDR3 sequence is 14 residues long. The sample was also linked to a second study, of T cells expressing NK-cell markers.

The chain joins TRBV12-3 or TRBV12-4 to TRBJ2-3, with D tentatively TRBD1 (6 bases). The sequenced sample consisted of CD4+ T cells sorted from blood. The receptor's source is a woman between 18 and 30 years old in good health. The CDR3 DNA is TGTGCCAGCAGTTCAGGGGTGGGCACAGATACGCAGTATTTT. Translation: CASSSGVGTDTQYF.